This T cell receptor (beta chain) comes out of a study of cytomegalovirus exposure and HLA in healthy donors. The PCR was carried out with 60 Vbeta primers and 13 Jbeta primers. Assay: immunoSEQ multiplex PCR; the TCRdb copy retains only in-frame clones and omits some. The repertoire has some 150,000 clones, more than 80% of them found once; the top ten carry roughly 4.5%. Trimming shortened V by 4 bases and J by 4 bases, and 17 bases separated the two germline ends. The CDR3 runs 15 residues. CDR1 and CDR2 (germline): MNHEY, SMNVEV (reference sequence). The rearrangement uses TRBV27 and TRBJ2-7; perhaps TRBD1 as D (6 bases). Sequencing used PBMCs. The sequence came from a woman aged 18-35 years in good health and CMV-seropositive. CDR3 DNA sequence: TGTGCCAGCAGTTCTTACAGGGCCCCGGGGTACGAGCAGTACTTC. This gives the protein CASSSYRAPGYEQYF.